This TCR beta chain was documented in a study of T cell changes during pregnancy in multiple sclerosis. Assay used: immunoSEQ multiplex PCR; TCRdb lists only in-frame clones, some missing. The data show under 50,000 clones, 85% to 95% seen once. The CDR3 runs to 16 residues. Trimming removed 5 bases from V and 2 bases from J; junction bases left unmatched: 7. From germline, CDR1 is SEHNR and CDR2 FQNEAQ (reference sequence). The clonotype originates from a female donor with multiple sclerosis, enrolled in a pregnancy study. The source material was CD8+ T cells from peripheral blood mononuclear cells, sampled in the second trimester of pregnancy. The chain combines TRBV7-9 with TRBJ2-3; TRBD2 matches 10 bases. CDR3: CASSPRTSGHTDTQYF. In DNA form, the CDR3 reads TGTGCCAGCAGCCCCCGGACTAGCGGTCACACAGATACGCAGTATTTT.